The rows below give T cell receptor beta chains drawn from one sample of a study of patients and donors after allogeneic stem cell transplantation. MiXCR, applied by TCRdb to the RT-PCR reads, yields one record per CDR3 protein. Among more than 850,000 distinct CDR3 sequences listed, more than 15% were seen once. Input material: blood, either unsorted or a sorted T cell fraction (not recorded which). The origin of the receptors is a human donor who was either an allogeneic HSCT recipient or a stem cell or donor lymphocyte infusion donor (not recorded which). It is not recorded whose cells these are; they may come from a transplant donor. CDR3s include the opening cysteine and the closing phenylalanine or tryptophan. D genes are given only for firm matches. Part of the rows lack a size; the others show once, few, many or a class for expanded clones.

j_call	clone_size	d_call	v_call	cdr3_nt	cdr3_aa
TRBJ2-7	NA	NA	TRBV12-3/TRBV12-4	TGTGCCAGCACCGGGGACGTAGGGACGGGCGAGCAGTACTTC	CASTGDVGTGEQYF
TRBJ2-2	NA	NA	TRBV10-3	TGTGCCATCAGTGATTCTGCCGGGCCCGGGGAGCTGTTTTTT	CAISDSAGPGELFF
TRBJ2-1	few	TRBD2	TRBV12-3/TRBV12-4	TGTGCCAGCAGGGCCGTAGCGGGCGAGCAGTTCTTC	CASRAVAGEQFF
TRBJ2-4	NA	TRBD2	TRBV3-1	TGTGCCAGCAGCCAAAGGGACTATACGTACTTC	CASSQRDYTYF
TRBJ2-1	many	TRBD2	TRBV20-1	TGCAGTGCTAAGCGGGAGGGGTCCCATGAGCAGTTCTTC	CSAKREGSHEQFF
TRBJ2-1	few	TRBD2	TRBV5-1	TGCGCCAGCAGGGTTGGCGGGAGCTCCTACAATGAGCAGTTCTTC	CASRVGGSSYNEQFF
TRBJ2-4	NA	TRBD2	TRBV6-1	TGTGCCAGCAGCCCGGGACTAGCGGCCCTCCAGTACTTC	CASSPGLAALQYF
TRBJ2-3	NA	NA	TRBV7-9	TGTGCCAGCAGCTTCTCTGTACCCAAAGACACAGATACGCAGTATTTT	CASSFSVPKDTDTQYF
TRBJ2-1	NA	NA	TRBV12-3/TRBV12-4	TGTGCCAGCAGCCTAGCCTCTGGGGCCGGGCCCTACAATGAGCAGTTCTTC	CASSLASGAGPYNEQFF
TRBJ2-2	many	NA	TRBV24-1	TGTGCCACCAGACAGGGAAACACCGGGGAGCTGTTTTTT	CATRQGNTGELFF
TRBJ2-1	NA	NA	TRBV12-3/TRBV12-4	TGTGCCAGCAGGGTTCGGGGGATCTACAATGAGCAGTTCTTC	CASRVRGIYNEQFF
TRBJ1-2	NA	TRBD1	TRBV20-1	TGCAGTGCTGGGGGGGGACAGTCGGCATCGGGCTACACCTTC	CSAGGGQSASGYTF
TRBJ1-2	NA	NA	TRBV20-1	TGCAGCCTTGAGGGGGGCGATAACTATGGCTACACCTTC	CSLEGGDNYGYTF
TRBJ2-2	few	NA	TRBV29-1	TGCAGCGTTGACCCGAGGGGGGGTAGCGGGGAGCTGTTTTTT	CSVDPRGGSGELFF
TRBJ1-1	NA	TRBD1	TRBV5-1	TGCGCCAGCAGCTTGGCCGGGACAGGGGGCTACACTGAAGCTTTCTTT	CASSLAGTGGYTEAFF
TRBJ1-2	NA	TRBD1	TRBV12-5	TGTGCTAGTGGTTTACAGGGGATTAACTATGGCTACACCTTC	CASGLQGINYGYTF
TRBJ1-1	few	NA	TRBV6-1	TGTGCCAGCAGTGGAAGAGTGGAGGGGCCGAGGTCTGAAGCTTTCTTT	CASSGRVEGPRSEAFF
TRBJ2-1	NA	NA	TRBV27	TGTGCCAGCAAGGCGGTAGCCAATGAGCAGTTCTTC	CASKAVANEQFF
TRBJ1-1	few	NA	TRBV10-3	TGTGCCATCGGAGTTTACGGGGCCGATGCTTTCTTT	CAIGVYGADAFF
TRBJ2-3	once	TRBD2	TRBV18	TGTGCCAGCTCACCGGGACTAGCGGGAGCCGGCGATACGCAGTATTTT	CASSPGLAGAGDTQYF
TRBJ1-5	few	TRBD1	TRBV11-2	TGTGCCAGCAGCTCGGGACAGGGGGCGGTTTGGGGTCAGCCCCAGCATTTT	CASSSGQGAVWGQPQHF
TRBJ1-2	few	NA	TRBV12-3/TRBV12-4	TGTGCCAGCAGCCTGGGGGGGGGGAAAGGCTACACCTTC	CASSLGGGKGYTF
TRBJ1-1	NA	NA	TRBV19	TGTGCCAGTAGTATCTTGGGCAAGATGAACACTGAAGCTTTCTTT	CASSILGKMNTEAFF
TRBJ1-5	NA	NA	TRBV5-6	TGTGCCAGCAGCTTTAGAGCAGGGGATCAGCCCCAGCATTTT	CASSFRAGDQPQHF
TRBJ2-1	NA	NA	TRBV4-1	TGCGCCAGCAGCCGTTCGTCGGGCTCCTACAATGAGCAGTTCTTC	CASSRSSGSYNEQFF
TRBJ2-1	many	NA	TRBV24-1	TGTGCCACCAGTGGTCAGAGCTCCTACAATGAGCAGTTCTTC	CATSGQSSYNEQFF
TRBJ2-3	NA	NA	TRBV11-2	TGTGCCAGCAGCTTCTACGGGGTAGATGGCACAGATACGCAGTATTTT	CASSFYGVDGTDTQYF
TRBJ2-2	NA	NA	TRBV5-1	TGCGCCAGCAGCTTGGAGTTGGGGGGCCGAACCGGGGAGCTGTTTTTT	CASSLELGGRTGELFF
TRBJ1-3	few	TRBD1	TRBV20-1	TGCAGTGCTAGTGTACAGGGGGCTGGAAACACCATATATTTT	CSASVQGAGNTIYF
TRBJ1-6	NA	TRBD1	TRBV5-6	TGTGCCAGCAGCAGCCGGACAGGGGAGAAAAATTCACCCCTCCACTTT	CASSSRTGEKNSPLHF
TRBJ2-5	NA	NA	TRBV5-1	TGCGCCAGCAGCTTGGATAGGCAGACAGAGACCCAGTACTTC	CASSLDRQTETQYF
TRBJ2-2	NA	NA	TRBV29-1	TGCAGCGTTGGGCCGGAAACCGGGGAGCTGTTTTTT	CSVGPETGELFF
TRBJ2-5	NA	NA	TRBV5-1	TGCGCCAGCAGCACTCCATTTAAAAAGGTGATAGAGACCCAGTACTTC	CASSTPFKKVIETQYF
TRBJ2-1	few	NA	TRBV12-3/TRBV12-4	TGTGCCAGCAGTTCGCCCAGGGTCTTCGAGCAGTTCTTC	CASSSPRVFEQFF
TRBJ1-1	many	NA	TRBV7-2	TGTGCCAGCAGCTTAGTGGTCAGGGCGAACACTGAAGCTTTCTTT	CASSLVVRANTEAFF
TRBJ1-1	NA	NA	TRBV6-2/TRBV6-3	TGTGCCAGCAGACCCACAGGGCAATTGATCGCTTTCTTT	CASRPTGQLIAFF
TRBJ2-3	many	TRBD2	TRBV9	TGTGCCAGCAGCGCGACTAGCGGGAGCACAGATACGCAGTATTTT	CASSATSGSTDTQYF
TRBJ2-5	NA	NA	TRBV6-1	TGTGCCAGCAGCTTCCTCACACAGGGAGTCGGAGAGACCCAGTACTTC	CASSFLTQGVGETQYF
TRBJ2-1	few	NA	TRBV20-1	TGCAGTGCTAGAGGGCCCTTAACCGGGATGAATGAGCAGTTCTTC	CSARGPLTGMNEQFF
TRBJ2-7	NA	TRBD2	TRBV12-3/TRBV12-4	TGTGCCAGCAGTATTTCTAGCGGGGCCTCCTACGAGCAGTACTTC	CASSISSGASYEQYF
TRBJ2-3	few	TRBD1	TRBV24-1	TGTGCCACCAGTGGGACAGGGAACACAGATACGCAGTATTTT	CATSGTGNTDTQYF
TRBJ2-3	few	NA	TRBV7-6	TGTGCCAGCAGCTCATCCCGGGACATGTTAGAGCAGTATTTT	CASSSSRDMLEQYF
TRBJ2-1	NA	NA	TRBV7-2	TGTGCCAGCAGCATGGGACTTAACAATGAGCAGTTCTTC	CASSMGLNNEQFF
TRBJ1-5	few	NA	TRBV20-1	TGCAGTGCCCACGGCAACGGGCAACGGAACAATCAGCCCCAGCATTTT	CSAHGNGQRNNQPQHF
TRBJ1-2	few	NA	TRBV6-4	TGTGCCAGCAGTGACTCAATTTACTTTACCGACAGGAGATTAGCTAACTATGGCTACACCTTC	CASSDSIYFTDRRLANYGYTF